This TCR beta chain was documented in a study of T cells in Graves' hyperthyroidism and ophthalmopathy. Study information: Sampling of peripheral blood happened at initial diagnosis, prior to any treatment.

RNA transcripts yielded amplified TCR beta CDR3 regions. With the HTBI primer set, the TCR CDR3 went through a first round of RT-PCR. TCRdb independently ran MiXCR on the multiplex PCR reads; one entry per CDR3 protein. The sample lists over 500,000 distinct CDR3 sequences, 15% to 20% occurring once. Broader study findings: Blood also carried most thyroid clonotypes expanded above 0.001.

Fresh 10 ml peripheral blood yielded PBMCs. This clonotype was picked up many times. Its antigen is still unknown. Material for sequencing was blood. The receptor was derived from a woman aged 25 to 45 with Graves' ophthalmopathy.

CDR3 nucleotides: TGTGCCAGCAGCTTAAATGGATATGATACGCAGTATTTT. This gives the protein CASSLNGYDTQYF. The chain recombines TRBV7-2 with TRBJ2-3; no reliable D call. Germline-derived CDR1 and CDR2 are SGHTA and FQGNSA. The CDR3 sequence is 13 residues long. The V end was cut by 2 bases, the J end by 6 bases, with 9 bases between.